Listed here are 9 T cell receptor beta chains from one sample, sequenced in a study of CXCR3-negative and CXCR3-positive naive CD8 T cells. All TRB cDNA libraries came from 5' RACE performed with UMI labels. No DNA is given; TCRdb re-called the 5' RACE reads and lists each CDR3 protein once. The ten top clones account for around 15%, within a sample of over 35,000 distinct CDR3 sequences. The material sequenced was memory CD8+ T cells from blood. The source of these receptors is a human donor in good health. Some clones in this sample may be carry-over from other donors' samples.

V gene TRBV4-2 combines with J gene TRBJ2-7; with no DNA, the TCRdb D assignment of TRBD2 cannot be verified. CDR1 is LGHNA, CDR2 YNFKEQ, per germline. The CDR3 is 14 residues long. The chain's CDR3 is CASSQVEAKGEQYF.

CDR3 loop: CASSQDSQGWNEQYF. This chain joins TRBV4-3 and TRBJ2-7; TCRdb reports TRBD1, a call that lacks DNA to check it against. This CDR3 spans 15 amino acids. Germline assignment: CDR1 LGHNA and CDR2 YSLEER.

V usage is TRBV28 and J usage is TRBJ2-7; TCRdb names TRBD2, which stays unverified in the absence of DNA. This CDR3 contains 12 residues. Germline values: CDR1 MDHEN, CDR2 SYDVKM. Here the CDR3 reads CASSPWENEQYF.

V and J are TRBV20-1 and TRBJ1-6; the TCRdb call, TRBD1, lacks DNA for checking. This CDR3 has 15 residues. The V gene's germline CDR1 is DFQATT and CDR2 SNEGSKA (reference sequence). CDR3 residues: CSARGQGDPGSPLHF.

This chain connects TRBV12-3 or TRBV12-4 to TRBJ2-1. The CDR3 length is 11 residues. The CDR3 loop is CASSLGDEQFF.

The rearrangement uses TRBV9 and TRBJ2-7. This CDR3 comprises 14 residues. Germline loops: CDR1 SGDLS, CDR2 YYNGEE. CDR3 region: CASSVVEGPYEQYF.

The chain links TRBV7-9 to TRBJ1-2; TCRdb calls TRBD1, which cannot be checked without DNA. The germline V gene has CDR1 SEHNR and CDR2 FQNEAQ (reference sequence). The CDR3 spans 16 residues. CDR3 sequence: CASSHSPTGGDYGYTF.

The chain recombines TRBV6-5 with TRBJ2-5. CDR1 is MNHEY, CDR2 SVGAGI, per germline. CDR3 size: 18 residues. The CDR3 spells CASSYSSQVLIFQETQYF.

The chain is built from TRBV29-1 and TRBJ2-2. The CDR3 consists of 11 residues. Germline loops: CDR1 SQVTM, CDR2 ANQGSEA. CDR3: CSVESTGELFF.